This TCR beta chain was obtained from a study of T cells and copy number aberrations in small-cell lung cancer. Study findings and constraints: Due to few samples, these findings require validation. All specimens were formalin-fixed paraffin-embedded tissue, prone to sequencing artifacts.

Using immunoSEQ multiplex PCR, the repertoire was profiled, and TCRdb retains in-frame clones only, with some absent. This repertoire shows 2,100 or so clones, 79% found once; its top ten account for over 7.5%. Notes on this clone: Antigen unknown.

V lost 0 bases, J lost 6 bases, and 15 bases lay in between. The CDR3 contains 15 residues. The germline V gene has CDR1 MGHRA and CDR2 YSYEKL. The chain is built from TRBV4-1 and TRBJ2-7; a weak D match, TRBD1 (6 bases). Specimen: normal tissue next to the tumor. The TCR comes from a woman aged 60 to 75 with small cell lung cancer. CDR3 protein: CASSQEGQGFREQYF. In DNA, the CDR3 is TGCGCCAGCAGCCAAGAGGGCCAGGGGTTTCGCGAGCAGTACTTC.